These T cell receptor beta chains were read from a single sample in a study of control samples from healthy donors and cancer patients. Repertoires were generated with immunoSEQ multiplex PCR, while TCRdb's copy carries only in-frame clones and drops some. The sample shows roughly 150,000 clones, around 90% of them seen only once. What was sequenced was blood. Receptors originate from a young man in good health. Both conserved end residues are part of each CDR3. Each record gives: D gene, J gene, clone size, V gene, CDR3 protein, CDR3 DNA. A D gene is named only where the DNA matches it firmly. Not every row has a clone size; where given, it reads once, few, many or a size class.

. | TRBJ2-3 | . | TRBV4-3 | CASSQDALTDTQYF | TGCGCCAGCAGCCAAGACGCGTTAACAGATACGCAGTATTTT
TRBD1 | TRBJ1-2 | . | TRBV3-1/TRBV3-2 | CASNDRAANYGYTF | TGTGCCAGCAACGACAGGGCAGCTAACTATGGCTACACCTTC
. | TRBJ2-7 | . | TRBV20-1 | CSAGRNEQYF | TGCAGTGCCGGCAGGAACGAGCAGTACTTC
. | TRBJ2-3 | . | TRBV7-2 | CASSISTDTQYF | TGTGCCAGCAGCATATCCACAGATACGCAGTATTTT
. | TRBJ1-6 | . | TRBV9 | CASSGGSRAVNSPLHF | TGTGCCAGCAGCGGGGGGTCCAGGGCCGTAAATTCACCCCTCCACTTT
TRBD2 | TRBJ2-7 | . | TRBV7-3 | CASSPRTRQDYEQYF | TGTGCCAGCAGCCCACGGACTAGGCAAGACTACGAGCAGTACTTC
TRBD1 | TRBJ1-4 | few | TRBV7-9 | CASSARDRGLSEKLFF | TGTGCCAGCAGCGCAAGGGACAGGGGGTTGTCGGAAAAACTGTTTTTT
. | TRBJ2-2 | . | TRBV15 | CATGREAGVGELFF | TGTGCCACCGGCAGAGAAGCAGGGGTTGGGGAGCTGTTTTTT
. | TRBJ1-4 | . | TRBV4-1 | CASSQGRGGRGANEKLFF | TGCGCCAGCAGCCAAGGAAGAGGGGGGCGAGGCGCTAATGAAAAACTGTTTTTT
. | TRBJ1-2 | . | TRBV11-2 | CASSLLGGDGYTF | TGTGCCAGCAGCCTATTGGGGGGAGATGGCTACACCTTC
TRBD2 | TRBJ2-3 | . | TRBV10-3 | CAISATSGRTLTQYF | TGTGCCATCAGCGCAACTAGCGGGAGAACCCTAACGCAGTATTTT
. | TRBJ1-4 | . | TRBV6-1 | CASSEETGTLGRHEKLFF | TGTGCCAGCAGTGAAGAGACCGGGACTCTTGGACGGCATGAAAAACTGTTTTTT
. | TRBJ2-7 | . | TRBV7-8 | CASSSTGQLYYEQYF | TGTGCCAGCAGCTCAACTGGACAACTGTACTACGAGCAGTACTTC
. | TRBJ2-5 | . | TRBV7-9 | CASSYQTGRETQYF | TGTGCCAGCAGCTATCAGACAGGGAGGGAGACCCAGTACTTC
. | TRBJ2-1 | . | TRBV6-5 | CASRSYTGAGDEQFF | TGTGCCAGCAGGTCTTACACGGGGGCCGGGGATGAGCAGTTCTTC
TRBD2 | TRBJ2-3 | . | TRBV5-1 | CASSILSGGNTDTQYF | TGCGCCAGCAGCATACTTAGCGGGGGGAACACAGATACGCAGTATTTT
. | TRBJ2-2 | . | TRBV19 | CASSIGPGGGELFF | TGTGCCAGTAGTATTGGCCCCGGTGGCGGGGAGCTGTTTTTT
. | TRBJ2-6 | once | TRBV19 | CASTPVGSGANVLTF | TGTGCCAGTACTCCCGTGGGCTCTGGGGCCAACGTCCTGACTTTC
. | TRBJ1-3 | . | TRBV9 | CASSVERGTENTIYF | TGTGCCAGCAGCGTAGAACGGGGGACGGAAAACACCATATATTTT
. | TRBJ1-4 | . | TRBV7-9 | CASSPRGRTRNEKLFF | TGTGCCAGCAGCCCTAGGGGACGGACACGTAATGAAAAACTGTTTTTT
. | TRBJ2-7 | . | TRBV5-4 | CASSPRGGGSYEQYF | TGTGCCAGCAGCCCCCGGGGAGGGGGCTCCTACGAGCAGTACTTC
. | TRBJ1-1 | few | TRBV9 | CASSAGRTEAFF | TGTGCCAGCAGCGCGGGGAGAACTGAAGCTTTCTTT
. | TRBJ1-2 | . | TRBV7-9 | CASPHSGGYTF | TGTGCCAGCCCGCACAGTGGTGGCTACACCTTC
TRBD2 | TRBJ2-1 | . | TRBV7-2 | CASSLILVGRAGNNEQFF | TGTGCCAGCAGCTTAATTTTGGTCGGGAGGGCTGGGAACAATGAGCAGTTCTTC
. | TRBJ1-3 | . | TRBV29-1 | CSVAETSGNTIYF | TGCAGCGTCGCAGAGACCTCTGGAAACACCATATATTTT
. | TRBJ1-5 | . | TRBV12-3/TRBV12-4 | CASSVDQAQHF | TGTGCCAGCAGTGTGGATCAGGCCCAGCATTTT
. | TRBJ2-7 | . | TRBV7-2 | CASSLVPYEQYF | TGTGCCAGCAGCTTAGTCCCGTACGAGCAGTACTTC
TRBD2 | TRBJ2-2 | . | TRBV6-2/TRBV6-3 | CASSYLAGNTGELFF | TGTGCCAGCAGTTACCTAGCGGGGAACACCGGGGAGCTGTTTTTT
. | TRBJ1-5 | . | TRBV19 | CARTATGGISNQPQHF | TGTGCCAGGACCGCGACGGGGGGGATAAGCAATCAGCCCCAGCATTTT
. | TRBJ2-7 | . | TRBV19 | CASSFSYFYEQYF | TGTGCCAGTAGTTTCAGCTACTTCTACGAGCAGTACTTC
. | TRBJ1-3 | . | TRBV12-5 | CASGRGQIGNTIYF | TGTGCTAGTGGCCGAGGACAGATTGGAAACACCATATATTTT
. | TRBJ1-4 | . | TRBV4-1 | CASSQDLGEKLFF | TGCGCCAGCAGCCAAGATCTAGGGGAAAAACTGTTTTTT
TRBD2 | TRBJ2-7 | . | TRBV10-1 | CASTAVEREGPSYEQYF | TGCGCCAGCACGGCGGTTGAGCGGGAGGGACCATCCTACGAGCAGTACTTC
. | TRBJ1-1 | . | TRBV19 | CASSMGQDTEAFF | TGTGCCAGTAGTATGGGGCAGGACACTGAAGCTTTCTTT
TRBD2 | TRBJ2-7 | once | TRBV14 | CASSPLMGGRRYEQYF | TGTGCCAGCAGCCCGCTTATGGGCGGGAGACGCTACGAGCAGTACTTC
. | TRBJ1-5 | . | TRBV12-3/TRBV12-4 | CASRSDSNQPQHF | TGTGCCAGCAGGTCCGATAGCAATCAGCCCCAGCATTTT